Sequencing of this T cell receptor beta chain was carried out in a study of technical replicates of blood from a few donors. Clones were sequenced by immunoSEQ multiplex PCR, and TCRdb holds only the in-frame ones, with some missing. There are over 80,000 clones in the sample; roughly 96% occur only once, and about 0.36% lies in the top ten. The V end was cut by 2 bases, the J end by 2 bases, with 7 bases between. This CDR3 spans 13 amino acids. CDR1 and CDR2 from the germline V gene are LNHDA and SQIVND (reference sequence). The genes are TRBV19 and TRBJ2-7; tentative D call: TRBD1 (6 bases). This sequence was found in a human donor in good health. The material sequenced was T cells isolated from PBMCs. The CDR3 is CASSIQGTYEQYF. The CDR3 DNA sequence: TGTGCCAGTAGTATACAGGGGACCTACGAGCAGTACTTC. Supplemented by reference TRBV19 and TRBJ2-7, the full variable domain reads DGGITQSPKYLFRKEGQNVTLSCEQNLNHDAMYWYRQDPGQGLRLIYYSQIVNDFQKGDIAEGYSVSREKKESFPLTVTSAQKNPTAFYLCASSIQGTYEQYFGPGTRLTVT.